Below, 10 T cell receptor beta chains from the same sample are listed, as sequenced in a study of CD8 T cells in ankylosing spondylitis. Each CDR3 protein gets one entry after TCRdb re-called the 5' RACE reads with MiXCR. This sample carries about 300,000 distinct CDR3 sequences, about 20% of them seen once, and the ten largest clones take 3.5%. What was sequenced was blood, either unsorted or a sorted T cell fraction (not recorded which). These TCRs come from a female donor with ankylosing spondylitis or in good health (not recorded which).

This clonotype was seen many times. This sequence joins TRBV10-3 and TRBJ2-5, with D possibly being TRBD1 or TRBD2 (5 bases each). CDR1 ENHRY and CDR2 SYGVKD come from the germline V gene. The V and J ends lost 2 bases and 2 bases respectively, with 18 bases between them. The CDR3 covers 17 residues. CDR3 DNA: TGTGCCATCAGTGAGGGAGACTCGTTTTGGGGGCAAGAGACCCAGTACTTC. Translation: CAISEGDSFWGQETQYF.

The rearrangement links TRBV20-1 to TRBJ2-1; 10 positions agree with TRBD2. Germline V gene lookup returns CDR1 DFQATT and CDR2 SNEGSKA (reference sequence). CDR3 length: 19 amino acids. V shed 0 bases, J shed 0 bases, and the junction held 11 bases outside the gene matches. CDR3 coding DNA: TGCAGTGCTAGAGATTCAAGCGGGAGGGCCTTAAGCTCCTACAATGAGCAGTTCTTC. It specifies CSARDSSGRALSSYNEQFF.

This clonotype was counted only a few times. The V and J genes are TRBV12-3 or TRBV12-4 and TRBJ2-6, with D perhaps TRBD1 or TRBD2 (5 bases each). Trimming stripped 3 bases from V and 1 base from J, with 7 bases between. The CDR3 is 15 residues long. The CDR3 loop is CASSLWGSGANVLTF. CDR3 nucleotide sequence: TGTGCCAGCAGTTTGTGGGGGTCTGGGGCCAACGTCCTGACTTTC.

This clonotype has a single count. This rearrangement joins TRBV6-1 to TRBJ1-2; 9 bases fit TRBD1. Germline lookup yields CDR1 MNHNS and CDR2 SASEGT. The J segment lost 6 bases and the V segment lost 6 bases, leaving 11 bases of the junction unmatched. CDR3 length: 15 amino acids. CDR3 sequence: CASSLTGTGFHGYTF. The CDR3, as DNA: TGTGCCAGCAGCCTAACCGGGACAGGGTTCCATGGCTACACCTTC.

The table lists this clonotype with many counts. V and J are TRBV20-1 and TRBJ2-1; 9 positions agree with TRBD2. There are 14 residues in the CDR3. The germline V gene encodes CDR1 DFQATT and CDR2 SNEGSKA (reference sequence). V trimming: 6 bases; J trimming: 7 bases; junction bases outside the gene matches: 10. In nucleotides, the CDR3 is TGCAGTGCAACACTTAGCGGGAGATTGAATGAGCAGTTCTTC. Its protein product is CSATLSGRLNEQFF.

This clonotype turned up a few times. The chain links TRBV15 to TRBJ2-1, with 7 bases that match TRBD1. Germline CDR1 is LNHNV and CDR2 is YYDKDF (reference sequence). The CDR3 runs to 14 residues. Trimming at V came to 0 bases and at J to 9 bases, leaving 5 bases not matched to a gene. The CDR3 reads CATSRDRGLREQFF. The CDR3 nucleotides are TGTGCCACCAGCAGAGATAGGGGGCTTCGTGAGCAGTTCTTC.

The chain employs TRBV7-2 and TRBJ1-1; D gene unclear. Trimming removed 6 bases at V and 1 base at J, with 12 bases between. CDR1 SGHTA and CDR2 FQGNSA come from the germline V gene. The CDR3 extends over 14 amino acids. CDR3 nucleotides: TGTGCCAGCAGATCCACCCCGGGGAACACTGAAGCTTTCTTT. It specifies CASRSTPGNTEAFF.

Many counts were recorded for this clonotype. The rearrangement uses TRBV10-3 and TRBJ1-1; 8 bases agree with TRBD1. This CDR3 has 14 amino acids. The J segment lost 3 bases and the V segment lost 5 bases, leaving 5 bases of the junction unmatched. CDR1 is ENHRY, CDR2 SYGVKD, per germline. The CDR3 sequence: CAISRDRSYTEAFF. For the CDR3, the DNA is TGTGCCATCAGTAGGGACAGGAGTTACACTGAAGCTTTCTTT.

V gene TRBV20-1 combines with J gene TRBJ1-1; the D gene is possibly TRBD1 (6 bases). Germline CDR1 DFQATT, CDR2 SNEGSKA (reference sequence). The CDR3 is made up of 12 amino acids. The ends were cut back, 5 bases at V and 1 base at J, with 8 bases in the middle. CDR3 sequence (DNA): TGCAGTGCTTTCAGGGGGAACACTGAAGCTTTCTTT. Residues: CSAFRGNTEAFF.

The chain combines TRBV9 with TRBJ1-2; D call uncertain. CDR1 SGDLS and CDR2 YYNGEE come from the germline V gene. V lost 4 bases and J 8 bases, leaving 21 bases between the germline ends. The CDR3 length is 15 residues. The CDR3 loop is CASSPLHWESKGYTF. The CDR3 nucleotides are TGTGCCAGCAGCCCATTACACTGGGAATCGAAAGGCTACACCTTC.